This note documents a single T cell receptor (beta chain) sequence. Method: immunoSEQ multiplex PCR; TCRdb's copy keeps in-frame clones and lacks some. In the table there are roughly 67,000 clones, roughly 98% of which are singletons. The data were taken from a study of technical replicates of blood from several donors. The CDR3 totals 15 residues. V lost 0 bases to trimming and J lost 1 base, with 9 bases between them. The germline V gene has CDR1 MNHEY and CDR2 SVGAGI. V and J are TRBV6-5 and TRBJ1-2, with D perhaps matching TRBD1 (5 bases). The origin of this receptor is a human donor in good health. The sequencing sample was made of T cells isolated from PBMCs. CDR3 protein: CASSYSTGLNYGYTF. The DNA for the CDR3 is TGTGCCAGCAGTTACTCGACGGGACTTAACTATGGCTACACCTTC.